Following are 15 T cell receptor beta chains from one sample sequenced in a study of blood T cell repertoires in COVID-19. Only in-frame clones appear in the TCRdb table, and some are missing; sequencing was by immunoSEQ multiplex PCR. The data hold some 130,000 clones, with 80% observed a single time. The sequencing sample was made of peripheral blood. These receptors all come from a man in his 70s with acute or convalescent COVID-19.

The CDR3 loop reads CASSLSRGNTEAFF. CDR3 nucleotide sequence: TGCGCCAGCAGCTTGTCCCGAGGGAACACTGAAGCTTTCTTT. The rearrangement joins TRBV5-1 to TRBJ1-1; D is unclear. The CDR3 covers 14 residues. Trimming took off 1 base at V and 1 base at J, with 8 bases between the two ends. Germline V gene data show CDR1 as SGHRS and CDR2 as YFSETQ.

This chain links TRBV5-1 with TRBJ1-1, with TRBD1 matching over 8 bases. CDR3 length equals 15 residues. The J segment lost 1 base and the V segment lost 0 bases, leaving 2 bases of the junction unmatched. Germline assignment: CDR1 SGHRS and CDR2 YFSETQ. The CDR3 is CASSLGTGTNTEAFF. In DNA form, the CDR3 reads TGCGCCAGCAGCTTGGGGACAGGGACGAACACTGAAGCTTTCTTT.

CDR3 amino acids: CASSRQGGNTGELFF. The CDR3 DNA reads as TGTGCCAGCAGCCGACAGGGAGGCAACACCGGGGAGCTGTTTTTT. The J gene is TRBJ2-2, the V gene TRBV11-3; possibly TRBD1 for D (7 bases). This CDR3 has 15 residues. The germline V gene has CDR1 SGHNT and CDR2 YENEEA. Trimming took 5 bases from V and 2 from J, leaving 12 bases between them.

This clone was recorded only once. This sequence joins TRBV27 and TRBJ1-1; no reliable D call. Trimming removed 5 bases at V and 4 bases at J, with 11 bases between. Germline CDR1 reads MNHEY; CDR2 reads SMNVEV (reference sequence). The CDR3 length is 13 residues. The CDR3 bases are TGTGCCAGCAGTGGACTCGGTGGCACTGAAGCTTTCTTT. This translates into CASSGLGGTEAFF.

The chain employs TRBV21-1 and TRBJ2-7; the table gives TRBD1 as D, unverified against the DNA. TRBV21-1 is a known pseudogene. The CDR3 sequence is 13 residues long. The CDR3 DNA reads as TGTGCCAGGGCAAAGGGGGAAGGGGGCGAGCAGTACTTC. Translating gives CARAKGEGGEQYF.

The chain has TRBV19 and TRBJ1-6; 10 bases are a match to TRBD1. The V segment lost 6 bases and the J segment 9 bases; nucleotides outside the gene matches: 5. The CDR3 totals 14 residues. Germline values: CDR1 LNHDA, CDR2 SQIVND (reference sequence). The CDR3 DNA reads TGTGCCAGTAGAAGGGACAGGGGCAGTTCACCCCTCCACTTT. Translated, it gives CASRRDRGSSPLHF.

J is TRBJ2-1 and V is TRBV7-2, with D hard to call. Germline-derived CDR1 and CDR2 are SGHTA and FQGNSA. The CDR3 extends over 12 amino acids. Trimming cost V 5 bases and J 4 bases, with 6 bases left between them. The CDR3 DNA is TGTGCCAGCAGCCCTAATTACAATGAGCAGTTCTTC. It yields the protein CASSPNYNEQFF.

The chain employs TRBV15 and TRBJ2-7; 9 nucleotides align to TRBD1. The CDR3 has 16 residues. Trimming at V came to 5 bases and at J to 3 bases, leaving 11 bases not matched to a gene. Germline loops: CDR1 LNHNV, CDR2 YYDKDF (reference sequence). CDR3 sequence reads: CATSHISGTGNYEQYF. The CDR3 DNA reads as TGTGCCACCAGCCATATATCCGGGACAGGGAACTACGAGCAGTACTTC. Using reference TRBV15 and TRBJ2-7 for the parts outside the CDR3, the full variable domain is DAMVIQNPRYQVTQFGKPVTLSCSQTLNHNVMYWYQQKSSQAPKLLFHYYDKDFNNEADTPDNFQSRRPNTSFCFLDIRSPGLGDTAMYLCATSHISGTGNYEQYFGPGTRLTVT.

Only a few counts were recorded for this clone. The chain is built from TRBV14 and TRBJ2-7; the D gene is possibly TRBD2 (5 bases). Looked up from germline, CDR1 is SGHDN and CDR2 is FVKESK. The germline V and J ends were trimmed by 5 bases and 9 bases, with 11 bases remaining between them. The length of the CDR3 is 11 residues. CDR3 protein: CASSYGEMQYF. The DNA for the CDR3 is TGTGCCAGCAGCTACGGGGAGATGCAGTACTTC.

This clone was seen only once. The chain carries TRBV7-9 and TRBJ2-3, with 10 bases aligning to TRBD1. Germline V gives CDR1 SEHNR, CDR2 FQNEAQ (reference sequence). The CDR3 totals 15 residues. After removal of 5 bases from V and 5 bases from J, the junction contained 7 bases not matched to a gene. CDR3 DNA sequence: TGTGCCAGCAGCAGCGACAGGGGGCTCGGAGATACGCAGTATTTT. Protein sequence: CASSSDRGLGDTQYF.

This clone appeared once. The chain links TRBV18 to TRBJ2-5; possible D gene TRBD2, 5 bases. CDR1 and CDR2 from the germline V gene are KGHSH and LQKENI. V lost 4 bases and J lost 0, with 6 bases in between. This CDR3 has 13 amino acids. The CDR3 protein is CASSRTYQETQYF. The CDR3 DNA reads TGTGCCAGCTCACGGACTTACCAAGAGACCCAGTACTTC.

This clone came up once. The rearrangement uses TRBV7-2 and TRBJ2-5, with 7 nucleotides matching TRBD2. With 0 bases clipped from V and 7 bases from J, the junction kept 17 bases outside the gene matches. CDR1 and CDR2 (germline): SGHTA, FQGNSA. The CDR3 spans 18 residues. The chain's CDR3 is CASSLAFGGRGGGGTQYF. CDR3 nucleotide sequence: TGTGCCAGCAGCTTAGCATTCGGGGGGAGGGGCGGCGGCGGGACCCAGTACTTC.

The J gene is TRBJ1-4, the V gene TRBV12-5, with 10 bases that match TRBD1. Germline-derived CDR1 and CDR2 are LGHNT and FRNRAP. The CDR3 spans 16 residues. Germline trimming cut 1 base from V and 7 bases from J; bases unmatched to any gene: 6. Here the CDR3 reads CASGLADRGRGEKLFF. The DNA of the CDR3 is TGTGCTAGTGGTTTGGCTGACAGGGGGCGAGGTGAAAAACTGTTTTTT.

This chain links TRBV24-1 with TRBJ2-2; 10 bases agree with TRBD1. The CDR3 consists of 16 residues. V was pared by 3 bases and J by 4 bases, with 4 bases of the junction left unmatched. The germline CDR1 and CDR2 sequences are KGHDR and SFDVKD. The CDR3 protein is CATSDRQGAITGELFF. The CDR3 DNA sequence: TGTGCCACCAGTGATAGACAGGGGGCAATCACCGGGGAGCTGTTTTTT.

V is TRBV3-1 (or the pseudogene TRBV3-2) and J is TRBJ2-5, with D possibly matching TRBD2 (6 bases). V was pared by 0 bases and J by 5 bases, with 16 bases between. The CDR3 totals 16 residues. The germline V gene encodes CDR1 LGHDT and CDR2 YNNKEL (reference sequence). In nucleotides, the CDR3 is TGTGCCAGCAGCCAAGAAAGGGCCCCACGGGAGGAGACCCAGTACTTC. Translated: CASSQERAPREETQYF.